The 5 T cell receptor beta chains below were found in one sample sequenced in a study of T cell clonality in common variable immunodeficiency. Method: immunoSEQ multiplex PCR; TCRdb's copy keeps in-frame clones and lacks some. The sample contains tens of thousands of clones, none of them singletons. The sample comprised peripheral blood mononuclear cells. Source of these receptors: a person aged 18 to 75 in good health.

The sample holds many counts of this clone. Coverage ceases 3 residues before the CDR3 finishes, and the germline J gene fills in the end. J is TRBJ1-1 and V is TRBV18, with D uncertain. CDR1 KGHSH and CDR2 LQKENI come from the germline V gene. CDR3 length equals 14 residues. The V end lost 0 bases, the J end lost 4 bases, and 9 bases lay between the germline ends. The CDR3 loop is CASSPPHRGTEAFF. Partial CDR3 DNA: TGTGCCAGCTCACCACCCCACAGAGGCACTGAA. Together with reference TRBV18 and TRBJ1-1, the CDR3 gives the full variable domain: NAGVMQNPRHLVRRRGQEARLRCSPMKGHSHVYWYRQLPEEGLKFMVYLQKENIIDESGMPKERFSAEFPKEGPSILRIQQVVRGDSAAYFCASSPPHRGTEAFFGQGTRLTVV.

This clone was seen a handful of times. The read halts 3 residues ahead of the CDR3 end, with the missing end drawn from the germline J gene. This chain uses TRBV13 with TRBJ1-3; 7 bases match TRBD1. V was clipped by 2 bases and J by 0 bases; unmatched bases: 4. The CDR3 totals 16 residues. The V gene's germline CDR1 is PRHDT and CDR2 FYEKMQ (reference sequence). CDR3 DNA, as far as it was read: TGTGCCAGCAGCTTAAGGGACAGAAGCTCTGGAAACACC. Protein: CASSLRDRSSGNT. The whole CDR3 protein reads CASSLRDRSSGNTIYF.

This clone was seen at least ten times. The CDR3 end is not reached by the read, which stops 3 residues before it; the germline J gene fills it in. The rearrangement links TRBV30 to TRBJ1-2; a possible D gene is TRBD1 (5 bases). V was cut by 3 bases and J by 7 bases, with 15 bases left in between. Germline V CDR1 and CDR2: GTSNPN, SVGIG (reference sequence). This CDR3 has 13 amino acids. CDR3 sequence: CAWSTGLYFGYTF. The sequenced part of the CDR3 DNA is TGTGCCTGGAGCACAGGCCTTTACTTTGGC.

There are a few counts of this clone. The read terminates 3 residues ahead of where the CDR3 ends, so the germline J gene completes it. The chain uses TRBV7-8 and TRBJ1-2, with 9 bases identical to TRBD1. CDR1 and CDR2 (germline): SGHVS, FQNEAQ. Trimming cost V 0 bases and J 6 bases; bases outside gene matches: 11. This CDR3 contains 17 residues. CDR3: CASSLARFGQGTDGYTF. Incomplete CDR3 DNA: TGTGCCAGCAGCTTAGCGCGCTTTGGACAGGGGACGGATGGC.

This clone was found many times. The CDR3 is cut off 3 residues early in the read; its end comes from the germline J gene. The gene calls are TRBV29-1 and TRBJ2-2, with 9 bases that match TRBD1. The CDR3 contains 15 residues. CDR1 is SQVTM, CDR2 ANQGSEA, per germline. With V trimmed by 6 bases and J by 5 bases, 10 bases remained unmatched. CDR3 DNA, as far as it was read: TGCAGCGTCGCGTCCTGGACAGGGGAGACCGGGGAG. Its translation: CSVASWTGETGE. The entire CDR3 is CSVASWTGETGELFF.